Following are 27 T cell receptor beta chains from one sample sequenced in a study of T cell responses to AZD1222 COVID-19 vaccine. Clones were sequenced by immunoSEQ multiplex PCR, and TCRdb holds only the in-frame ones, with some missing. Of about 56,000 clones in the sample, approximately 83% were seen once. The sample here was peripheral blood, taken on day 0 of AZD1222 vaccination. These receptor sequences come from an adult in good health.

This sequence joins TRBV10-3 and TRBJ1-2; maybe TRBD1 (6 bases). From germline, CDR1 is ENHRY and CDR2 SYGVKD. Trimming pared 2 bases from V and 4 bases from J, leaving 20 bases between. The CDR3 length is 17 residues. CDR3 bases: TGTGCCATCAGTGAGCGGCTTGCAGGGGCGCCGGGCTATGGCTACACCTTC. Translation gives CAISERLAGAPGYGYTF.

The chain combines TRBV28 with TRBJ1-1; maybe TRBD1 (5 bases). CDR1 and CDR2 from the germline V gene are MDHEN and SYDVKM. The CDR3 is 13 amino acids. V was clipped by 4 bases and J by 1 base, with 7 bases between them. The CDR3 DNA follows: TGTGCCAGCAGTTATACAGGGAACACTGAAGCTTTCTTT. Amino acids: CASSYTGNTEAFF.

This clone was picked up one time. V usage is TRBV3-1 (or the pseudogene TRBV3-2) and J usage is TRBJ2-1, with D perhaps TRBD2 (6 bases). CDR1 is LGHDT and CDR2 is YNNKEL in the germline V gene (reference sequence). The V end lost 3 bases, the J end lost 0 bases, and 9 bases lay between the germline ends. This CDR3 is built from 15 residues. The CDR3 nucleotides are TGTGCCAGCAGCCAGGGGGGAAGCTCCTACAATGAGCAGTTCTTC. It codes for CASSQGGSSYNEQFF.

This clone was seen just once. The chain joins TRBV27 to TRBJ1-2; D is possibly TRBD1 (6 bases). V lost 8 bases, J lost 5 bases, and 18 bases lay in between. Germline CDR1 reads MNHEY; CDR2 reads SMNVEV (reference sequence). The CDR3 is 14 residues long. The CDR3 is CASGRGQGRYGYTF. The CDR3 nucleotides are TGTGCCAGCGGCCGGGGACAAGGGAGGTATGGCTACACCTTC.

Many counts were recorded for this clone. The genes are TRBV28 and TRBJ2-7; possibly TRBD1 for D (6 bases). From germline, CDR1 is MDHEN and CDR2 SYDVKM. Trimming cost V 2 bases and J 5 bases, with 10 bases left between them. CDR3 length equals 13 residues. The CDR3, as DNA: TGTGCCAGCAGTTTAATGGGGGCCCACGAGCAGTACTTC. It encodes CASSLMGAHEQYF.

This chain links TRBV7-8 with TRBJ1-1; possibly TRBD1 for D (5 bases). The germline V gene encodes CDR1 SGHVS and CDR2 FQNEAQ. The CDR3 consists of 15 residues. Trimming pared 4 bases from V and 1 base from J, leaving 13 bases between. The CDR3 DNA follows: TGTGCCAGCAGCTCCTCCGCAGGGACGAACACTGAAGCTTTCTTT. Translating it yields CASSSSAGTNTEAFF.

The chain is built from TRBV5-4 and TRBJ1-2; D is unresolved. Germline V lookup: CDR1 SGHNT, CDR2 YYREEE (reference sequence). Trimming shortened V by 0 bases and J by 4 bases, and 4 bases separated the two germline ends. This CDR3 contains 12 residues. CDR3 region: CASSLDSYGYTF. The DNA for the CDR3 is TGTGCCAGCAGCTTGGACAGCTATGGCTACACCTTC.

The rearrangement links TRBV7-2 to TRBJ1-2; 8 positions agree with TRBD1. The V segment lost 3 bases and the J segment 7 bases; nucleotides outside the gene matches: 13. CDR1 is SGHTA and CDR2 is FQGNSA in the germline V gene. The CDR3 contains 16 residues. The CDR3 coding sequence is TGTGCCAGCAGCTTTCCAACAGGGGGACGACTCTCTGGCTACACCTTC. This translates into CASSFPTGGRLSGYTF.

The chain is built from TRBV4-2 and TRBJ2-3, with 12 bases matching TRBD2. The CDR3 has 16 amino acids. J was trimmed by 4 bases and V by 8 bases; bases with no gene match: 10. Germline values: CDR1 LGHNA, CDR2 YNFKEQ. The CDR3 DNA follows: TGTGCCAGCGCCCCAAGAGGGACTAGCGGGTCAGATACGCAGTATTTT. Translating gives CASAPRGTSGSDTQYF.

A single count supports this clone. The gene calls are TRBV6-5 and TRBJ2-6; the D is unclear. Trimming left V 0 bases short and J 0 bases short, with 3 bases between. Germline V gives CDR1 MNHEY, CDR2 SVGAGI. The CDR3 spans 15 residues. The CDR3 reads CASSYSSSGANVLTF. The CDR3 DNA reads as TGTGCCAGCAGTTACTCGAGCTCTGGGGCCAACGTCCTGACTTTC.

V and J are TRBV11-3 and TRBJ2-1; maybe TRBD2 (5 bases). The length of the CDR3 is 13 residues. Germline-derived CDR1 and CDR2 are SGHNT and YENEEA. V lost 5 bases and J 13 bases, leaving 18 bases between the germline ends. The DNA for the CDR3 is TGTGCCAGCAGCGTGGGAGCAGAACAATACCAGTTCTTC. It specifies CASSVGAEQYQFF.

The chain carries TRBV2 and TRBJ2-7; 9 nucleotides align to TRBD2. This CDR3 region has 14 residues. V shed 8 bases and J 0 bases; nucleotides not matched to a gene: 5. The V gene's germline CDR1 is SNHLY and CDR2 FYNNEI. In DNA, the CDR3 is TGTGCCAGCGAAAAGCGGGAGGCCTCCTACGAGCAGTACTTC. Amino acid sequence: CASEKREASYEQYF.

V gene TRBV5-5 combines with J gene TRBJ1-1; TRBD1 aligns across 7 bases. CDR1 and CDR2 from the germline V gene are SGHKS and YYEKEE (reference sequence). The CDR3 is made up of 14 amino acids. The junction had 6 bases not matched to a gene; V was cut back by 3 bases and J by 4 bases. CDR3 sequence: CASSSSTGVTEAFF. The CDR3, as DNA: TGTGCCAGCAGCTCTTCAACAGGGGTCACTGAAGCTTTCTTT.

The chain joins TRBV11-2 to TRBJ2-1; 12 bases match TRBD2. With 5 bases clipped from V and 7 bases from J, the junction kept 9 bases outside the gene matches. This CDR3 is built from 16 residues. Germline V gives CDR1 SGHAT, CDR2 FQNNGV. The CDR3 DNA reads TGTGCCAGCAGCCCTAGACTAGCGGGAGTGTTTAATGAGCAGTTCTTC. Amino acids: CASSPRLAGVFNEQFF.

The chain carries TRBV28 and TRBJ1-2; D gene uncertain. V was clipped by 4 bases and J by 4 bases, with 10 bases between them. The CDR3 covers 13 residues. Germline V gene lookup returns CDR1 MDHEN and CDR2 SYDVKM. CDR3 sequence: CASSSGEPYGYTF. CDR3 coding DNA: TGTGCCAGCAGTTCAGGAGAACCCTATGGCTACACCTTC.

This clone has just one count. V is TRBV9 and J is TRBJ2-6; 8 nucleotides agree with TRBD1. The CDR3 extends over 17 amino acids. Germline trimming cut 0 bases from V and 0 bases from J; bases unmatched to any gene: 2. Germline CDR1 is SGDLS and CDR2 is YYNGEE. The CDR3 loop is CASSVEGQVSGANVLTF. CDR3 nucleotide sequence: TGTGCCAGCAGCGTAGAGGGACAGGTCTCTGGGGCCAACGTCCTGACTTTC.

This rearrangement joins TRBV5-1 to TRBJ2-7; perhaps TRBD2 as D (6 bases). The CDR3 spans 16 residues. CDR1 SGHRS and CDR2 YFSETQ come from the germline V gene. The V gene lost 1 base and the J gene lost 2 bases, with 16 bases spanning the gap. The CDR3 DNA follows: TGCGCCAGCAGCTTGTGGCCGTTTTGGGGGGCCTACGAGCAGTACTTC. Its protein product is CASSLWPFWGAYEQYF.

As concerns this clone: At one end, the junction sequence differs from germline, possibly due to a read error. The rearrangement uses TRBV7-7 and TRBJ1-1; 7 bases agree with TRBD1. Germline assignment: CDR1 SSHAT and CDR2 FNYEAQ (reference sequence). The CDR3 totals 13 residues. The CDR3 region has the DNA TGTGCTAGCAGCCTCACAGGGGACACTGAAGCTTTCTTT. Translation gives CASSLTGDTEAFF. Together with reference TRBV7-7 and TRBJ1-1, the CDR3 gives the full variable domain: GAGVSQSPRYKVTKRGQDVTLRCDPISSHATLYWYQQALGQGPEFLTYFNYEAQPDKSGLPSDRFSAERPEGSISTLTIQRTEQRDSAMYRCASSLTGDTEAFFGQGTRLTVV.

The chain employs TRBV10-3 and TRBJ2-7; the match to TRBD1 covers 7 bases. Germline assignment: CDR1 ENHRY and CDR2 SYGVKD. Trimming took 2 bases from V and 5 from J; bases not matched to a gene: 9. This CDR3 has 15 residues. DNA for the CDR3: TGTGCCATCAGTGAGGTGGGGGACAGAGCCCACGAGCAGTACTTC. Translation: CAISEVGDRAHEQYF.

This clone was recorded only once. The J gene is TRBJ1-4, the V gene TRBV5-6, with D maybe TRBD1 (5 bases). This CDR3 contains 14 residues. Germline V CDR1 and CDR2: SGHDT, YYEEEE. Deletions cut 0 bases from V and 8 bases from J, with 11 bases between. As DNA, the CDR3 is TGTGCCAGCAGCTTGGGTACGGGGGTAGAAAAACTGTTTTTT. Protein sequence: CASSLGTGVEKLFF.

CDR3 loop: CAWMGGMALAFF. The CDR3 bases are TGTGCCTGGATGGGGGGGATGGCTTTGGCTTTCTTT. This rearrangement joins TRBV30 to TRBJ1-1, with D maybe TRBD1 (5 bases). The germline V and J ends were trimmed by 4 bases and 11 bases, with 17 bases remaining between them. Germline values: CDR1 GTSNPN, CDR2 SVGIG (reference sequence). The CDR3 is 12 amino acids.

This clone was detected a few times. The chain uses TRBV4-2 and TRBJ2-2; no clear D gene. The CDR3 covers 13 residues. The ends were cut back, 1 base at V and 9 bases at J, with 9 bases in the middle. In germline, CDR1 is LGHNA, CDR2 YNFKEQ. CDR3 region: CASSQGTERELFF. The CDR3 DNA reads TGTGCCAGCAGCCAAGGAACTGAAAGGGAGCTGTTTTTT.

This clone has just a few counts. J is TRBJ1-6 and V is TRBV15, with D hard to call. Germline V gives CDR1 LNHNV, CDR2 YYDKDF (reference sequence). CDR3 length: 13 residues. Trimming cost V 0 bases and J 14 bases, with 11 bases left between them. The CDR3 region has the DNA TGTGCCACCAGCAGAGATCTGTCCGGGACCCTCCACTTT. It yields the protein CATSRDLSGTLHF.

The chain couples TRBV6-5 to TRBJ1-5; the match to TRBD1 covers 7 bases. CDR3 length: 12 amino acids. Per the germline V gene, CDR1 is MNHEY and CDR2 is SVGAGI. Trimming cost V 6 bases and J 7 bases; bases outside gene matches: 3. This CDR3 reads CASSTGVQPQHF. CDR3 in DNA: TGTGCCAGCAGCACAGGGGTACAGCCCCAGCATTTT.

In this sample, this clone turned up once. CDR3: CASPSGRQLYNEQFF. CDR3 DNA sequence: TGTGCCAGCCCCTCCGGGAGACAGCTATACAATGAGCAGTTCTTC. The gene calls are TRBV5-8 and TRBJ2-1; the D gene is possibly TRBD2 (6 bases). Per germline, CDR1 SGHTS and CDR2 YDEGEE. V was clipped by 7 bases and J by 4 bases, with 18 bases between them. The CDR3 consists of 15 residues.

The chain recombines TRBV28 with TRBJ2-3; 9 bases are a match to TRBD2. V gave up 5 bases and J gave up 11 bases; unmatched junction bases: 5. CDR3 length: 12 residues. Germline V CDR1 and CDR2: MDHEN, SYDVKM. The DNA for the CDR3 is TGTGCCAGCAGTCTGATAGCGGGAGAGCAGTATTTT. Translated: CASSLIAGEQYF.

The chain recombines TRBV2 with TRBJ2-5, with D perhaps TRBD2 (5 bases). The germline V gene encodes CDR1 SNHLY and CDR2 FYNNEI. This CDR3 has 15 residues. The V end was cut by 6 bases, the J end by 4 bases, with 18 bases between. CDR3 sequence reads: CASSWRGLTGETQYF. CDR3 nucleotide sequence: TGTGCCAGCAGCTGGAGAGGGTTGACCGGAGAGACCCAGTACTTC.